The clone carrying this T cell receptor beta chain came up a few times. What it binds is not known. Hyperthyroidism, newly diagnosed and lasting under 2 months, affected patients aged 18 to 65. Orbital computed tomography and thyroid ultrasound, together with serum TRAb and thyroxine and clinical symptoms, were used for diagnoses. The data derive from a study of T cells in Graves' hyperthyroidism and ophthalmopathy. Study conclusions and caveats: Most clonotypes expanded in thyroid above 0.001 were likewise present in blood.

Amplification of TCR beta CDR3 regions was performed using RNA transcripts as template. HTBI primers were employed in a first-round RT-PCR of the TCR CDR3. TCRdb redid the calling of the multiplex PCR reads with MiXCR, one entry per CDR3 protein. The sample holds about 760,000 distinct CDR3 sequences, 35% seen once. The clonotype was recovered from a middle-aged woman with Graves' hyperthyroidism. Sequenced input: blood.

The CDR3 coding sequence is TGTGCCAGCAGCCAACTGAGGACAGGTCACACCGGGGAGCTGTTTTTT. Its translation: CASSQLRTGHTGELFF. The chain couples TRBV14 to TRBJ2-2, with TRBD1 matching over 7 bases. Per germline, CDR1 SGHDN and CDR2 FVKESK. V lost 2 bases to trimming and J lost 3 bases; unmatched junction nucleotides: 6. This CDR3 is 16 amino acids long.